This section outlines one TCR beta chain sequence together with its context. Its matching antigen is unknown. It was with 60 Vbeta and 13 Jbeta primers that the PCR ran. Produced via immunoSEQ multiplex PCR; TCRdb's table is partial and in-frame only. The sample contains more than 80,000 clones, roughly 76% of which appear only once. Nominally healthy donors were sampled, though unrecorded immune exposures were likely. The source of the sample is a study of cytomegalovirus exposure and HLA in healthy donors. Study details: There were 90 million to 130 million unique TCR beta sequences, drawn from 180 million or so T cells, in an earlier analysis. Most genotyped donors, 75% to 85% of about 360, had Caucasian-associated genetic ancestry.

Overall study findings and caveats: In an earlier analysis, most TCR beta V segments were productive about 87% or about 30% of the time.

Germline V lookup: CDR1 SQVTM, CDR2 ANQGSEA. V lost 4 bases, J lost 1 base, and 6 bases stayed unmatched. This CDR3 is 15 amino acids long. The sequenced material came from PBMCs. This sequence joins TRBV29-1 and TRBJ2-3; 9 bases agree with TRBD2. The TCR comes from a human donor in good health. The CDR3 here is CSVVIPSGGTDTQYF. The CDR3 region has the DNA TGCAGCGTTGTTATTCCTAGCGGGGGCACAGATACGCAGTATTTT.